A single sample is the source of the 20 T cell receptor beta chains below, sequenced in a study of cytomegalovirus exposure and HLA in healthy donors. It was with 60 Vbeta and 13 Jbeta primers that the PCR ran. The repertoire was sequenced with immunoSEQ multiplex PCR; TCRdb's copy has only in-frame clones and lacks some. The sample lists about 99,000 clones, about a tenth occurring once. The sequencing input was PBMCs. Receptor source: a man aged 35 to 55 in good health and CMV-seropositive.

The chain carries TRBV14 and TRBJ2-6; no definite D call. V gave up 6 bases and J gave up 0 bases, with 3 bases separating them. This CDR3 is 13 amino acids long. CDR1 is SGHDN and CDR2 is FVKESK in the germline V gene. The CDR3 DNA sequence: TGTGCCAGCAGATACTCTGGGGCCAACGTCCTGACTTTC. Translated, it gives CASRYSGANVLTF. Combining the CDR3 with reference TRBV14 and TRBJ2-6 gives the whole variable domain EAGVTQFPSHSVIEKGQTVTLRCDPISGHDNLYWYRRVMGKEIKFLLHFVKESKQDESGMPNNRFLAERTGGTYSTLKVQPAELEDSGVYFCASRYSGANVLTFGAGSRLTVL.

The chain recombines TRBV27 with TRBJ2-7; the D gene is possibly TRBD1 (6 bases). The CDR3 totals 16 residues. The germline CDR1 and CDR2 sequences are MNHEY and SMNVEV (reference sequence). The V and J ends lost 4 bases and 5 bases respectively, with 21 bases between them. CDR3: CASSYNLRGNFDEQYF. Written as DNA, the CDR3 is TGTGCCAGCAGTTACAACCTCAGGGGTAACTTCGACGAGCAGTACTTC.

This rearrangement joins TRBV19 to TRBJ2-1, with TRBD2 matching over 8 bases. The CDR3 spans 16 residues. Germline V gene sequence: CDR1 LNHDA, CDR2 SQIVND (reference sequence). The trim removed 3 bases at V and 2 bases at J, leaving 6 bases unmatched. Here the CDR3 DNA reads TGTGCCAGTAGTATTACCGAGCGGGGGACCTACAATGAGCAGTTCTTC. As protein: CASSITERGTYNEQFF. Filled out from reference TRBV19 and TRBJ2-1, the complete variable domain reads DGGITQSPKYLFRKEGQNVTLSCEQNLNHDAMYWYRQDPGQGLRLIYYSQIVNDFQKGDIAEGYSVSREKKESFPLTVTSAQKNPTAFYLCASSITERGTYNEQFFGPGTRLTVL.

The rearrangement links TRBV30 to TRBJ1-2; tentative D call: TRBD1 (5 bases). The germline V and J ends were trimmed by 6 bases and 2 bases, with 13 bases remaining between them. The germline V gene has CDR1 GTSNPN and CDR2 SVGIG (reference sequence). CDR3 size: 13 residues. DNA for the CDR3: TGTGCCTGCAACCAGGGCCTAAACTATGGCTACACCTTC. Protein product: CACNQGLNYGYTF.

The CDR3 DNA is TGTGCCAGCAGATCCGGACTAGTCAACAATGAGCAGTTCTTC. Its translation: CASRSGLVNNEQFF. The V call is TRBV13, the J call TRBJ2-1, with TRBD2 identical over 7 bases. The CDR3 length is 14 residues. With V trimmed by 6 bases and J by 5 bases, 7 bases remained unmatched. In germline, CDR1 is PRHDT, CDR2 FYEKMQ (reference sequence).

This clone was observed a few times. The CDR3 here is CASREGMETQYF. The CDR3 DNA follows: TGTGCCTCAAGGGAGGGAATGGAGACCCAGTACTTC. This chain connects TRBV19 to TRBJ2-5; TRBD2 agrees at 7 bases. Per the germline V gene, CDR1 is LNHDA and CDR2 is SQIVND (reference sequence). V shed 11 bases, J shed 5 bases, and the junction held 8 bases outside the gene matches. The CDR3 consists of 12 residues.

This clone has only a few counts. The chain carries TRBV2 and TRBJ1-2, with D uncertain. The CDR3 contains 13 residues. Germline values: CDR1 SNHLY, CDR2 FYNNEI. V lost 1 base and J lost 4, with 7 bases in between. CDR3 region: CASSEETPYGYTF. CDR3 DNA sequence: TGTGCCAGCAGTGAAGAGACACCCTATGGCTACACCTTC.

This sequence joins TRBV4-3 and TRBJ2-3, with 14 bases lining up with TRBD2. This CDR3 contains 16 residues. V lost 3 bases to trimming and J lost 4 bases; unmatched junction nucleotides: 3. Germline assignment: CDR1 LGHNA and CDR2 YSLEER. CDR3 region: CASSQGTSGSPDTQYF. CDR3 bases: TGCGCCAGCAGCCAGGGGACTAGCGGGAGTCCAGATACGCAGTATTTT.

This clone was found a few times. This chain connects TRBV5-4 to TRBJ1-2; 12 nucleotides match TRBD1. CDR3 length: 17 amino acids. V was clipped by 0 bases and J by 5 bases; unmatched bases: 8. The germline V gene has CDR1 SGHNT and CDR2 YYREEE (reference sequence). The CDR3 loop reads CASSLGGQGASAYGYTF. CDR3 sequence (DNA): TGTGCCAGCAGCTTGGGGGGACAGGGGGCTTCTGCTTATGGCTACACCTTC.

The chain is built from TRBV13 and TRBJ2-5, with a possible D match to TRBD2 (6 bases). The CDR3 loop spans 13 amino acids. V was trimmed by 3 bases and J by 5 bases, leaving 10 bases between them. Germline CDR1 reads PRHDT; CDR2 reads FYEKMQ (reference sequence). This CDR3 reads CASSFGGMETQYF. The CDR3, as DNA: TGTGCCAGCAGCTTTGGGGGGATGGAGACCCAGTACTTC.

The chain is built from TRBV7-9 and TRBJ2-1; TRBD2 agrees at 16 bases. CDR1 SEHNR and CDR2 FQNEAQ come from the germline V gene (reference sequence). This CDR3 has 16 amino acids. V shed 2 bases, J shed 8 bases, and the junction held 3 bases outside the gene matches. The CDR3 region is CASSLWGLAGGDEQFF. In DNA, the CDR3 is TGTGCCAGCAGCTTATGGGGACTAGCGGGAGGGGATGAGCAGTTCTTC.

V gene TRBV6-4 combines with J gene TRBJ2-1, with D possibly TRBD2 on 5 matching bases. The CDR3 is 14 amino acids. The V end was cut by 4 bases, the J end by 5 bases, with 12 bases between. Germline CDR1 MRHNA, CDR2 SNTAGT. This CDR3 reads CASSGSGLHNEQFF. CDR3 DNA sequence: TGTGCCAGCAGTGGCTCCGGACTTCACAATGAGCAGTTCTTC.

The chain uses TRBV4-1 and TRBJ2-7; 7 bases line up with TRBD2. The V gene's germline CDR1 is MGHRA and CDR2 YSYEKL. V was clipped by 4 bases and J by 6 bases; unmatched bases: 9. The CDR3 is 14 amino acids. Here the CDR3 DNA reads TGCGCCAGCAGCCCCTATGGACTAGTCGGCGAGCAGTACTTC. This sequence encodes CASSPYGLVGEQYF.

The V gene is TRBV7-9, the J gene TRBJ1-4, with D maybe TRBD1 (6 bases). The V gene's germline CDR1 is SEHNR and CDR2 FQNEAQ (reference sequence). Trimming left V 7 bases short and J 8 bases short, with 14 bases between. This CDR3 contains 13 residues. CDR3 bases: TGTGCCAGCACCGTCGTAGGGGGAGAAAAACTGTTTTTT. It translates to CASTVVGGEKLFF.

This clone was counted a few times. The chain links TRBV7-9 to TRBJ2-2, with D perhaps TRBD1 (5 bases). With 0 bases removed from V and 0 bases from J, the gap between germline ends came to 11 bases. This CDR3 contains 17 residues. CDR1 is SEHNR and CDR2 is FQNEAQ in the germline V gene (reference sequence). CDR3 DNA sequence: TGTGCCAGCAGCTTAGCTTCCGACAGCGCGAACACCGGGGAGCTGTTTTTT. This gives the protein CASSLASDSANTGELFF. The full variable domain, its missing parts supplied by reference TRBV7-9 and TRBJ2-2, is DTGVSQNPRHKITKRGQNVTFRCDPISEHNRLYWYRQTLGQGPEFLTYFQNEAQLEKSRLLSDRFSAERPKGSFSTLEIQRTEQGDSAMYLCASSLASDSANTGELFFGEGSRLTVL.

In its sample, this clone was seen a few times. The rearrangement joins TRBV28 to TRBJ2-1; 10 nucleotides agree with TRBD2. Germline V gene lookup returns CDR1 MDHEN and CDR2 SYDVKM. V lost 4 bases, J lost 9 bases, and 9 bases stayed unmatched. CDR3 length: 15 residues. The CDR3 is CASSSSGSTASEQFF. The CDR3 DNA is TGTGCCAGCAGTTCTAGCGGGAGCACCGCCAGTGAGCAGTTCTTC.

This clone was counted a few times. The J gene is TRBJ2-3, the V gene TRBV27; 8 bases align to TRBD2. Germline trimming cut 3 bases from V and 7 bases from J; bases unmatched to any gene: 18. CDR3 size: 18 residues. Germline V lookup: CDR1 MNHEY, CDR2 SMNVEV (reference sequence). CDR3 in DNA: TGTGCCAGCAGTTTCGTGTATTTTGGAGCGGGAGTTGGAAATACGCAGTATTTT. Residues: CASSFVYFGAGVGNTQYF.

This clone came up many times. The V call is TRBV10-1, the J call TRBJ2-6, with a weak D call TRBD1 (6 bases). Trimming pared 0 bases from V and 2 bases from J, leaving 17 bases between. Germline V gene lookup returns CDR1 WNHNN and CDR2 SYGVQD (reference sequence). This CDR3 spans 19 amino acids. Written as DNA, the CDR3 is TGCGCCAGCAGTGAGTCGAAGGACAGCTCCCTGGCTGGGGCCAACGTCCTGACTTTC. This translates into CASSESKDSSLAGANVLTF.

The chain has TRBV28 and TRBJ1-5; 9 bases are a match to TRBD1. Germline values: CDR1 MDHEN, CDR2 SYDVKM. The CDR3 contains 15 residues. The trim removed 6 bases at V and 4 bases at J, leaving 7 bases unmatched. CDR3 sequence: CASRGGQGNNQPQHF. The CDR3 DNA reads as TGTGCCAGCAGGGGGGGACAGGGTAATAATCAGCCCCAGCATTTT.

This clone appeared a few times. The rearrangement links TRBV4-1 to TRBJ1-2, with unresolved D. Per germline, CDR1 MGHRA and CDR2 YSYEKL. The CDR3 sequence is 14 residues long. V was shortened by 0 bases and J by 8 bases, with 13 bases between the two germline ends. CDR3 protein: CASSQEGAGGGYTF. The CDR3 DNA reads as TGCGCCAGCAGCCAAGAGGGCGCAGGAGGAGGCTACACCTTC.